Given below is one T cell receptor (beta chain) in context. Only in-frame clones appear in the TCRdb table, and some are missing; sequencing was by immunoSEQ multiplex PCR. The sample has tens of thousands of clones, roughly 89% seen once; the top ten hold 1.5% to 2%. This specimen comes from a study of PD-L1 blockade in urothelial cancer. Study as a whole: Specimens of blood held a median count of about 150,000 T cells.

CDR1 and CDR2 (germline): SGDLS, YYNGEE. The V and J ends lost 4 bases and 1 base, in that order; junction bases with no gene match: 4. The CDR3 consists of 15 residues. Sample time point: pretreatment peripheral blood. V is TRBV9 and J is TRBJ2-2, with 7 bases identical to TRBD1. Material: PBMCs, obtained around atezolizumab (anti-PD-L1) treatment. The receptor was isolated from a man between 60 and 75 years old with urothelial cancer. CDR3 DNA: TGTGCCAGCAGCCCACGGACAGGGAACACCGGGGAGCTGTTTTTT. Its protein is CASSPRTGNTGELFF.